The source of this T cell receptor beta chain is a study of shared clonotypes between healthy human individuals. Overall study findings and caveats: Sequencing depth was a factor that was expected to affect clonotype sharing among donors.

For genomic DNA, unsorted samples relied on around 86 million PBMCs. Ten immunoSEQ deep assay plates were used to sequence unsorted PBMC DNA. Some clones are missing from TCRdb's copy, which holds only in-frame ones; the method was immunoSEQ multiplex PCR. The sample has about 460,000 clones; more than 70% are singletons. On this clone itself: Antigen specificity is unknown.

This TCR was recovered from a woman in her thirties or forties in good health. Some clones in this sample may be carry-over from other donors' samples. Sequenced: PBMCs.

The CDR3 DNA follows: TGTGCCTACTACGTGACTAGCGCGAACACCGGGGAGCTGTTTTTT. This translates into CAYYVTSANTGELFF. The chain links TRBV30 to TRBJ2-2; TRBD2 aligns across 8 bases. Germline V gives CDR1 GTSNPN, CDR2 SVGIG (reference sequence). The V gene end was trimmed by 7 bases and the J gene end by 0 bases; junction bases not matched to a gene: 7. The CDR3 runs 15 residues.